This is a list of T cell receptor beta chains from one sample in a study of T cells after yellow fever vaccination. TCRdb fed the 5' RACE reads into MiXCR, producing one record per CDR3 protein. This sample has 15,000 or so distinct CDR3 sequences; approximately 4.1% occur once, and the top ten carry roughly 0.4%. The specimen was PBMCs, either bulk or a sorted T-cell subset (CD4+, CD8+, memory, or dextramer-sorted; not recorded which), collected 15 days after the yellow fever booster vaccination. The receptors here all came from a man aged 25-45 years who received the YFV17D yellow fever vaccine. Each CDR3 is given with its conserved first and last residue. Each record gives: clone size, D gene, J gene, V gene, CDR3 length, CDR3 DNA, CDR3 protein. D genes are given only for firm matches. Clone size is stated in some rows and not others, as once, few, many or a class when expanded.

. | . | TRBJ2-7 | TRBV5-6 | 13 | TGTGCCAGCGGCCTGGGGCTCCTCTACGAGCAGTACTTC | CASGLGLLYEQYF
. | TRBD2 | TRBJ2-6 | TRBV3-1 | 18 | TGTACCCGCTGTCTCCGACTAGCGGGAGGGGCTGGGGCCAACGTCCTGACTTTC | CTRCLRLAGGAGANVLTF
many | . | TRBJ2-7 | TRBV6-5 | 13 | TGTGCCAGCAGTTATGGACGGGACTACGAGCAGTACTTC | CASSYGRDYEQYF
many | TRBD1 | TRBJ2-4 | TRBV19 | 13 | TGTGCCAGTAGTATAGCGACAGGGGGCATTCAGTACTTC | CASSIATGGIQYF
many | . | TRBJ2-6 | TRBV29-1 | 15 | TGCAGCGTTGAATTTTGGGGATCCGGGGCCAACGTCCTGACTTTC | CSVEFWGSGANVLTF
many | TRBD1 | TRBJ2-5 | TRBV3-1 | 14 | TGTGCCAGCAGACTACAGGGGGCGGTCGAGACCCAGTACTTC | CASRLQGAVETQYF
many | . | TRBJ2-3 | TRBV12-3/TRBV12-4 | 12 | TGTGCCAGCAGTTTCCGAGGGGATACGCAGTATTTT | CASSFRGDTQYF
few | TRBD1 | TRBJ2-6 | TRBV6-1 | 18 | TGTGCCAGCAGTCAAACGGGACAGGGTTACTCTGGGGCCAACGTCCTGACTTTC | CASSQTGQGYSGANVLTF
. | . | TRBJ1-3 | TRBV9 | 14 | TGTGCCAGCAGCCCCCATGGGGGGGGGAACACCATATATTTT | CASSPHGGGNTIYF
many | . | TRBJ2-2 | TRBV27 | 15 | TGTGCCAGCAGTTTATCGGGACAGAACACCGGGGAGCTGTTTTTT | CASSLSGQNTGELFF
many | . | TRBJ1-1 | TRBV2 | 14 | TGTGCCAGCAGTGCGGGACGGTTGGACACTGAAGCTTTCTTT | CASSAGRLDTEAFF
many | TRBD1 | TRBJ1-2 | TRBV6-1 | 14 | TGTGCCAGCAGTGAGAAAGGGGACAGCTATGGCTACACCTTC | CASSEKGDSYGYTF
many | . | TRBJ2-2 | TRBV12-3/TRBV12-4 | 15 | TGTGCCAGCAGTTTACGGCCGAGCAACACCGGGGAGCTGTTTTTT | CASSLRPSNTGELFF
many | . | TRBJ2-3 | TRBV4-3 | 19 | TGCGCCAGCAGCCAAGATATTTGGGTGGGGATAGCGGGCACAGATACGCAGTATTTT | CASSQDIWVGIAGTDTQYF
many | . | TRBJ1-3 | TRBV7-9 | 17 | TGTGCCAGCAGCCCCCGTCGGCCCCAATTTGGTGGAAACACCATATATTTT | CASSPRRPQFGGNTIYF
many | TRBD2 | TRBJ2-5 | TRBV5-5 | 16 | TGTGCCAGCAGCTTGCCACCGGGAGGAGGGCGAGAGACCCAGTACTTC | CASSLPPGGGRETQYF